This T cell receptor (beta chain) was recovered during a study of tumor-infiltrating lymphocytes in localized non-small cell lung cancer. Overall study: Several tumor histologies, both smoking statuses, and some post-neoadjuvant chemotherapy samples were included.

Method: immunoSEQ multiplex PCR; TCRdb's copy keeps in-frame clones and lacks some. Of about 17,000 clones listed, 80% are singletons. From germline, CDR1 is MNHNS and CDR2 SASEGT. Trimming cost V 2 bases and J 7 bases, with 12 bases left between them. The CDR3 runs to 15 residues. The sample taken for sequencing was uninvolved lung tissue not adjacent to the tumor. This chain joins TRBV6-1 and TRBJ1-6; D is ambiguous. The TCR sequence derives from a human donor with non-small cell lung cancer. CDR3 residues: CASSELAALNSPLHF. CDR3 sequence (DNA): TGTGCCAGCAGTGAATTAGCAGCCCTGAATTCACCCCTCCACTTT.